This T cell receptor beta chain derives from a study of T cell responses to AZD1222 COVID-19 vaccine. Method: immunoSEQ multiplex PCR; TCRdb's copy keeps in-frame clones and lacks some. The table records around 160,000 clones, around 94% of them present only once. On this clone: Its cognate antigen is unknown.

Study findings and constraints: The number of AZD1222 recipients seropositive at baseline was only five to seven.

Germline V gives CDR1 GTSNPN, CDR2 SVGIG (reference sequence). The V gene lost 3 bases and the J gene lost 8 bases, with 13 bases spanning the gap. The CDR3 runs 12 residues. The receptor was derived from an adult who received the AZD1222 COVID-19 vaccine. Sequences were derived from peripheral blood, sampled 28 days after the second AZD1222 dose. This sequence joins TRBV30 and TRBJ1-2; D uncertain. Written as DNA, the CDR3 is TGTGCCTGGAGCCAGACCTCTGGGGGCTACACCTTC. Protein: CAWSQTSGGYTF. Looking up the rest from reference TRBV30 and TRBJ1-2 gives the full variable domain: SQTIHQWPATLVQPVGSPLSLECTVEGTSNPNLYWYRQAAGRGLQLLFYSVGIGQISSEVPQNLSASRPQDRQFILSSKKLLLSDSGFYLCAWSQTSGGYTFGSGTRLTVV.